This T cell receptor (beta chain) was sequenced for a study of blood T cell repertoires in COVID-19. The assay was immunoSEQ multiplex PCR, and TCRdb's table has in-frame clones only and misses some. This table holds roughly 100,000 clones, 88% found once. The germline V and J ends were trimmed by 4 bases and 2 bases, with 16 bases remaining between them. This CDR3 is 16 amino acids long. CDR1 and CDR2 (germline): MNHNS, SASEGT. The sequence came from a human donor in a cohort sampled during active COVID-19. The rearrangement joins TRBV6-1 to TRBJ2-3; TRBD2 is a possible D gene (6 bases). Sequencing input: peripheral blood. The DNA of the CDR3 is TGTGCCAGCAGTGTACAGGCGGGGAGCCTCACAGATACGCAGTATTTT. This sequence encodes CASSVQAGSLTDTQYF.